This TCR beta chain was retrieved from a study of cytomegalovirus exposure and HLA in healthy donors. Study-level background: Early released data comprised 75 million to 100 million unique TCRs from HLA-typed donors.

The CDR3 covers 12 residues. The V end lost 4 bases, the J end lost 2 bases, and 5 bases lay between the germline ends. Germline V CDR1 and CDR2: MNHNS, SASEGT. Study-level points and caveats: Later on, an analysis tied over 15,000 TCR beta sequences to HLA alleles at 0.05 false discovery rate. Most CMV-associated TCR beta chains appeared HLA-restricted in a later analysis. Among TCR beta chains of equal frequency, HLA-associated ones were more clonally expanded in a later analysis.

In the PCR, 60 Vbeta and 13 Jbeta primers were used. Repertoires were generated with immunoSEQ multiplex PCR, while TCRdb's copy carries only in-frame clones and drops some. Of about 140,000 clones in the sample, roughly 73% were seen once. About this clone itself: What it recognizes is unknown.

The V gene is TRBV6-1, the J gene TRBJ1-2; maybe TRBD1 (5 bases). Sequences were obtained from PBMCs. The receptor was isolated from a male donor in good health and CMV-seronegative. The chain's CDR3 is CASSAGNYGYTF. The DNA of the CDR3 is TGTGCCAGCAGTGCAGGGAACTATGGCTACACCTTC.